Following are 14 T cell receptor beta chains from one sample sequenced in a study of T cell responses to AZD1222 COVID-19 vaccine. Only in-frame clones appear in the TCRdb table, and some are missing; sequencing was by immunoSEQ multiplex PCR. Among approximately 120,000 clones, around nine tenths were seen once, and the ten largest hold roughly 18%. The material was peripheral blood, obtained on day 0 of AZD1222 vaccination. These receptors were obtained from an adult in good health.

The CDR3 sequence is CAWRRAGEAFF. CDR3 coding DNA: TGTGCCTGGAGGAGGGCCGGTGAAGCTTTCTTT. V is TRBV30 and J is TRBJ1-1; D is uncertain. V was pared by 3 bases and J by 7 bases, with 9 bases between. CDR3 length equals 11 residues. Germline V gene lookup returns CDR1 GTSNPN and CDR2 SVGIG (reference sequence).

The CDR3 loop is CASSVVAGAPDTQYF. CDR3 in DNA: TGTGCCAGCAGCGTGGTAGCGGGGGCCCCAGATACGCAGTATTTT. This chain connects TRBV9 to TRBJ2-3, with 9 nucleotides matching TRBD2. Per germline, CDR1 SGDLS and CDR2 YYNGEE. There are 15 residues in the CDR3. With V trimmed by 2 bases and J by 4 bases, 5 bases remained unmatched.

The CDR3 DNA reads as TGTGCCAGCAGCAACAGACGACTTGGACGCTGGCAGTACGTC. It encodes CASSNRRLGRWQYV. V is TRBV21-1 and J is TRBJ2-7. TRBV21-1 counts as a pseudogene. The CDR3 totals 14 residues.

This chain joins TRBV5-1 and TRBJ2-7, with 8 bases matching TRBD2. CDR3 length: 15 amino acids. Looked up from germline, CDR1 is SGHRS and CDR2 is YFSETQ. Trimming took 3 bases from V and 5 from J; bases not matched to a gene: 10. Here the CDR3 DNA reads TGCGCCAGCAGCTCCCTCGGGGGGGGTAACCACGAGCAGTACTTC. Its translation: CASSSLGGGNHEQYF.

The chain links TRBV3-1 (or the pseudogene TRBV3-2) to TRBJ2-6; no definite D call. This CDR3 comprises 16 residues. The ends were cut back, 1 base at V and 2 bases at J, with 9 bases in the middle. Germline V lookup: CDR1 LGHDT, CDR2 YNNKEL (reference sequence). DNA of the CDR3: TGTGCCAGCAGCCAAGTTGCGCCAGCTGGGGCCAACGTCCTGACTTTC. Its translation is CASSQVAPAGANVLTF.

This CDR3 reads CASSSEGGEQYV. DNA of the CDR3: TGCGCCAGCAGCTCCGAGGGGGGGGAGCAGTACGTC. This chain connects TRBV5-1 to TRBJ2-7, with D tentatively TRBD2 (7 bases). Germline values: CDR1 SGHRS, CDR2 YFSETQ. The CDR3 loop spans 12 amino acids. V lost 3 bases, J lost 7 bases, and 11 bases lay in between.

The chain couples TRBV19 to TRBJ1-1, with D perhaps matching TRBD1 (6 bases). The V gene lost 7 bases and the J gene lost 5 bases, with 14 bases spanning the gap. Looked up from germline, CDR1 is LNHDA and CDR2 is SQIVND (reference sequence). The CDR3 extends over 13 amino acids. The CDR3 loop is CASMSGGGTEAFF. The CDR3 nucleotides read TGTGCCAGTATGTCCGGGGGCGGGACTGAAGCTTTCTTT.

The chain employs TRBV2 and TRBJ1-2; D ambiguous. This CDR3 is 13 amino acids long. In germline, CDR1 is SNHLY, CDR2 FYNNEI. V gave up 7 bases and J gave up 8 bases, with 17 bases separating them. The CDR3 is CASNKALKEGYTF. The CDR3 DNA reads TGTGCCAGCAATAAGGCGCTTAAGGAAGGCTACACCTTC.

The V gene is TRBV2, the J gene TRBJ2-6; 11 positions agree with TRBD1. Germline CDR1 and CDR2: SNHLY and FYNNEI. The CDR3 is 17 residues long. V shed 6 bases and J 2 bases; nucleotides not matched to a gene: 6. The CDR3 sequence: CASSEDRGHPGANVLTF. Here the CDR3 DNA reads TGTGCCAGCAGCGAGGACAGGGGGCATCCTGGGGCCAACGTCCTGACTTTC.

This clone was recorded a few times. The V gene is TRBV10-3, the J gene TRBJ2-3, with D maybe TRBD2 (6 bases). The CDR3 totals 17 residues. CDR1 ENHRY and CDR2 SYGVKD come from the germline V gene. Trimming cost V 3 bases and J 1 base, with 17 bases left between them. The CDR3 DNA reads TGTGCCATCAGTGATAGCGGAGGGCCCGGGCGCACAGATACGCAGTATTTT. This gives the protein CAISDSGGPGRTDTQYF.

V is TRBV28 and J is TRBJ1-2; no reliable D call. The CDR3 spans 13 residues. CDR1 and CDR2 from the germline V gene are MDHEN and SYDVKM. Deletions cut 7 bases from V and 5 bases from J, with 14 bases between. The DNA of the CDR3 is TGTGCCAGCACCCTGAGAGGGAAGTATGGCTACACCTTC. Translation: CASTLRGKYGYTF.

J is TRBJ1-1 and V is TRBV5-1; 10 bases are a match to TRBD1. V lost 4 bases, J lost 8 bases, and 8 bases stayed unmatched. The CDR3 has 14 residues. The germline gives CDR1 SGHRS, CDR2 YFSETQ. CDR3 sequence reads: CASSSPGQGTEAFF. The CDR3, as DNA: TGCGCCAGCAGCAGTCCGGGACAGGGGACCGAAGCTTTCTTT.

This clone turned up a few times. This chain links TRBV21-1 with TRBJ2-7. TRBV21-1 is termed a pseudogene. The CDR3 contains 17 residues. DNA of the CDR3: TGTGCCAGCAGCAGGCGGGATAAACAGACAGGTAAAGATCGGCAGTACGTC. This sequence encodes CASSRRDKQTGKDRQYV.

For the CDR3, the DNA is TGTGCCAGTAGTATACTTGACAAGAATCAGCCCCAGCATTTT. It translates to CASSILDKNQPQHF. The genes are TRBV19 and TRBJ1-5; D is unclear. V was pared by 2 bases and J by 4 bases, with 9 bases between. Per the germline V gene, CDR1 is LNHDA and CDR2 is SQIVND (reference sequence). The CDR3 spans 14 residues.